The entry below describes one T cell receptor (beta chain). Its target antigen remains unknown. Per-base qualities were not stored, and no clone one base away is much larger. This sample is drawn from a study of CD8+ T cells in alopecia areata (dated by TCRdb to the late 2010s). A note on the overall study: The treated patients took part in an open-label pilot trial in which moderate-to-severe alopecia areata was treated with oral tofacitinib at 5 to 10 mg twice daily. Patients received tofacitinib for 6 to 18 months and were then followed off drug for 6 months to check for delayed response and recurrence. The SALT score, which quantifies the percentage of affected scalp surface area, was used to measure disease severity in treated patients. High-throughput TCRbeta sequencing was used to examine T cell clonal expansion in alopecia areata in both the C3H/HeJ mouse model and human patients. Scalp tissue and sorted CD4+ and CD8+ peripheral blood T cells from patchy and totalis/universalis alopecia areata patients and from healthy controls were covered by human TCRbeta sequencing. Tofacitinib-treated patients had biopsies at baseline and at 4 and 24 weeks of treatment, with a later scalp biopsy in several patients. Clonality in the scalp was compared among normal scalp (n=4), patchy alopecia areata scalp (n=8), and alopecia totalis/universalis scalp (n=8). RNA was extracted with the PAXgene miRNA kit for fixed scalp, the miRNeasy kit for PBMCs, and the RNeasy kit for mouse skin. TCRbeta CDR3 regions were amplified by immunoSEQ multiplex PCR with 35 Vbeta forward and 13 Jbeta reverse primers. Overall study results and their limits: Compared with mice, TCR sequences shared between patients were less clear, possibly partly because of HLA diversity across the patient population. The treated cohort was small, with a single nonresponder, so links between baseline CD8+ expansion and response need larger studies. Many expanded lesional clones were found to persist in scalp and blood during tofacitinib treatment, and relapse after treatment cessation may be partly explained by this persistence. Tofacitinib significantly lowered scalp clonality and the number of expanded CD8+ clones among the top 100 scalp clones. Lesional scalp, especially in alopecia totalis/universalis, showed higher clonality and more expanded CD8+ clones than normal scalp, suggesting antigenic drive. Unlike mouse skin, where gammadelta T cells dominate, normal human skin contains resident alphabeta T cells that get sequenced too, which complicates analysis of the scalp TCR repertoire.

The CDR3 holds 18 amino acids from the cysteine to the phenylalanine. Only the CDR3 region is kept as DNA, spanning 54 bases read in frame from base 1. The germline V gene (reference sequence) sets CDR1 to MNHEY and CDR2 to SMNVEV. The germline ends are 13 bases apart after V is trimmed by 1 base and J by 0 bases. This specimen's time point label, interpreted: around 26 weeks on oral tofacitinib. The sample's treatment or condition label is to be understood as: oral pan-JAK inhibitor, 5-10 mg twice daily. Lesional scalp punch biopsies and peripheral blood were obtained from alopecia areata patients. After PBMCs were isolated by density centrifugation and stained for CD3, CD4 and CD8, a FACSAria was used to sort CD4+ and CD8+ T cells. Libraries were built with the immunoSEQ multiplex PCR assay. RNA was extracted from all samples and reverse transcribed into cDNA, which served as template for TCR sequencing. SuperScript III was used to make first-strand cDNA, primed with a 2:1 mix of oligo-dT and random hexamers. A synthetic immune receptor repertoire was used to assess amplification bias, and residual bias was removed computationally. In the source study's methods: Raw reads were preprocessed to remove errors, and CDR3 was defined according to IMGT conventions as the region from the conserved cysteine to phenylalanine. To get clonality, Shannon entropy was normalized by log2 of the number of productive unique TCRs and the result was subtracted from 1. CD4 or CD8 identity of scalp clones was inferred by cross-referencing scalp TCRbeta sequences with sorted blood CD4 and CD8 repertoires. TCRdb mirrors the immuneACCESS table, restricted to in-frame sequences. Some clones are absent from its copies; in checked studies, under half trace to an unresolved V gene, and the reason for the others is unknown. V and J calls and clone size are copied from that table; D and trimming were computed from the DNA. A total of some 190,000 clones appear in this sample, less than 65% of them only once. 1% of the sample rests with the top ten.

Recombination connected TRBV27 to TRBJ1-6; a tentative D match to TRBD1 spans 5 bases. The TCR comes from a human donor with alopecia areata. The specimen comprised CD4+ T cells sorted from blood, sampled at week 24, from a patient treated with tofacitinib. The CDR3 in this case is CASSLLRGASSYNSPLHF. The nucleotides read TGTGCCAGCAGTTTATTAAGGGGTGCGAGCTCCTATAATTCACCCCTCCACTTT.